This record concerns one TCR beta chain sequence. No antigen is known for it. Per the germline V gene, CDR1 is SQVTM and CDR2 is ANQGSEA. The CDR3 is 13 amino acids. Trimming removed 6 bases from V and 8 bases from J, with 18 bases in between. CD8 cells regarded as naive lacked CD45RO, were positively chosen for CCR7, and omitted terminally differentiated effector memory CD45RA+ cells. Genomic DNA from each subset was divided evenly over several immunoSEQ plates. How the authors handled the data: Filtering differed because ImmunoSEQ produced junction-only sequences that carried no quality scores. Assay used: immunoSEQ multiplex PCR; TCRdb lists only in-frame clones, some missing. Clonal size and the V and J genes are those of that table, whereas D and trimming came from the DNA. Altogether around 1,900,000 clones are present, around 93% being singletons, with the ten largest covering more than 1.5%.

The sample belongs to a study of shared clonotypes between healthy human individuals. Study-level findings and limits: Clonotypes shared by all four donors outscored non-shared clonotypes in generation probability. Across subsets, estimated richness was generally greater for naive than for memory populations.

Input material: naive CD8+ T cells from PBMCs. The chain joins TRBV29-1 to TRBJ2-3; unclear D gene. The source of this sequence is a young man in good health. Some clones in this sample may be carry-over from other donors' samples. The CDR3 DNA sequence: TGCAGCGTGGGTGGTGCTGCTGATGGTACGCAGTATTTT. It specifies CSVGGAADGTQYF.